Below are 15 T cell receptor beta chains sequenced from a single sample in a study of regulatory T cells in long-lasting Graves disease. Assembly of TCR beta libraries relied on iRepertoire HTBI primers together with Arm-PCR of CDR3 regions. Each CDR3 protein is one row after TCRdb ran MiXCR on the multiplex PCR reads. The table shows around 450,000 distinct CDR3 sequences, with about a fifth occurring only once. The time point here: persistent/refractory GD, antithyroid drugs over 5 years with positive TRAb. Scientists built the TCR library using RNA that was extracted from PBMCs. The source was peripheral blood mononuclear cells (PBMCs), collected when the disease was refractory, from a patient treated with antithyroid drugs. Receptor source: a female donor with Graves disease.

This clonotype came up many times. This chain connects TRBV7-2 to TRBJ2-5; D uncertain. This CDR3 contains 11 residues. Per the germline V gene, CDR1 is SGHTA and CDR2 is FQGNSA. V lost 8 bases and J 4 bases, leaving 8 bases between the germline ends. CDR3 sequence (DNA): TGTGCCAGCGGATCCAGAGAGACCCAGTACTTC. It translates to CASGSRETQYF. The variable domain in full, completed from reference TRBV7-2 and TRBJ2-5, reads GAGVSQSPSNKVTEKGKDVELRCDPISGHTALYWYRQSLGQGLEFLIYFQGNSAPDKSGLPSDRFSAERTGGSVSTLTIQRTQQEDSAVYLCASGSRETQYFGPGTRLLVL.

In its sample, this clonotype was seen many times. The chain uses TRBV28 and TRBJ1-2; 10 positions match TRBD1. Per the germline V gene, CDR1 is MDHEN and CDR2 is SYDVKM. V trimming: 10 bases; J trimming: 7 bases; junction bases outside the gene matches: 12. The CDR3 totals 14 residues. The CDR3 sequence: CATPGGTGVSGYTF. The CDR3 DNA follows: TGTGCCACCCCGGGAGGGACAGGGGTATCTGGCTACACCTTC.

This clonotype occurred a few times. The gene calls are TRBV24-1 and TRBJ2-5; possible D gene TRBD1, 5 bases. The CDR3 sequence is 15 residues long. Germline V gene data show CDR1 as KGHDR and CDR2 as SFDVKD. Trimming left V 5 bases short and J 1 base short, with 13 bases between. This CDR3 is CATSARASIQETQYF. CDR3 in DNA: TGTGCCACCAGTGCCAGGGCATCCATCCAAGAGACCCAGTACTTC.

Note on this clonotype: A clone one base away is much larger, so this may be a read error. This chain joins TRBV19 and TRBJ1-4; D may be TRBD1 (5 bases). Germline assignment: CDR1 LNHDA and CDR2 SQIVND (reference sequence). The CDR3 length is 19 residues. The DNA for the CDR3 is TGTGCCAGTAGCACCCGGCCCGTCAGGGCACCCACAACTAATGAAAAACTGTATTTT. Amino acids: CASSTRPVRAPTTNEKLYF.

The V gene is TRBV5-1, the J gene TRBJ2-7, with 11 bases that match TRBD2. The CDR3 is made up of 14 amino acids. Losses at the gene ends were 4 bases for V and 6 bases for J; bases not matched to a gene: 6. Germline lookup yields CDR1 SGHRS and CDR2 YFSETQ. For the CDR3, the DNA is TGCGCCAGCAGCCAGACTAGCGGGGCTGCCGAGCAGTACTTC. Amino acids: CASSQTSGAAEQYF.

As concerns this clonotype: A much larger clone differs from this one at a single base, so this may be a read error. The chain links TRBV6-5 to TRBJ1-6; 7 bases map to TRBD1. The CDR3 has 15 amino acids. Trimming at V came to 2 bases and at J to 7 bases, leaving 5 bases not matched to a gene. Germline V gene lookup returns CDR1 MNHEY and CDR2 SVGAGI. Here the CDR3 reads CASSYDGTVNSPLHF. CDR3 DNA sequence: TGTGCCAGCAGTTACGACGGGACAGTAAATTCACCCCTCCACTTT.

This clonotype was detected a few times. This CDR3 is CASSGPSTEAFF. Written as DNA, the CDR3 is TGTGCCAGTTCAGGCCCCAGCACTGAAGCTTTCTTT. The chain couples TRBV25-1 to TRBJ1-1, with unresolved D. CDR3 size: 12 residues. V dropped 9 bases and J dropped 4 bases, with 12 bases sitting between them. Germline V gene lookup returns CDR1 MGHDK and CDR2 SYGVNS.

This chain's CDR3 is CAWSRGRAAYNEQFF. The DNA for the CDR3 is TGTGCCTGGAGTCGCGGGAGGGCGGCCTACAATGAGCAGTTCTTC. V gene TRBV30 combines with J gene TRBJ2-1, with TRBD2 matching over 9 bases. J gave up 2 bases and V 2 bases, and 4 bases lay outside the gene matches. This CDR3 spans 15 amino acids. Germline-derived CDR1 and CDR2 are GTSNPN and SVGIG (reference sequence).

This clonotype has just a few counts. V gene TRBV3-1 combines with J gene TRBJ1-1, with a tentative D call TRBD1 (5 bases). CDR1 is LGHDT, CDR2 YNNKEL, per germline (reference sequence). This CDR3 has 14 residues. V lost 5 bases and J lost 4, with 14 bases in between. CDR3: CASSYASGGTEAFF. The DNA for the CDR3 is TGTGCCAGCAGCTACGCCTCTGGGGGCACTGAAGCTTTCTTT. Looking up the rest from reference TRBV3-1 and TRBJ1-1 gives the full variable domain: DTAVSQTPKYLVTQMGNDKSIKCEQNLGHDTMYWYKQDSKKFLKIMFSYNNKELIINETVPNRFSPKSPDKAHLNLHINSLELGDSAVYFCASSYASGGTEAFFGQGTRLTVV.

The chain links TRBV12-3 or TRBV12-4 to TRBJ2-2; the D gene is possibly TRBD1 (6 bases). The CDR3 loop spans 19 amino acids. V lost 1 base to trimming and J lost 1 base, with 19 bases between them. For the CDR3, the DNA is TGTGCCAGCAGTTTAGTTCCTCTTTGGGGACAAATGAACACCGGGGAGCTGTTTTTT. This gives the protein CASSLVPLWGQMNTGELFF.

At least ten counts were recorded for this clonotype. This chain links TRBV6-9 with TRBJ1-6; 11 nucleotides align to TRBD1. Germline V gene sequence: CDR1 MNHGY, CDR2 SVAAGI. This CDR3 region has 14 residues. The trim removed 4 bases at V and 9 bases at J, leaving 2 bases unmatched. The CDR3 protein is CASSSDRGLSPLHF. The DNA of the CDR3 is TGTGCCAGCAGTTCGGACAGGGGGCTTTCACCCCTCCACTTT.

This clonotype was counted only a few times. The DNA for the CDR3 is TGCAGTGCTAGGTCGTCTAGCGGGAGCTCCTACAATGAGCAGTTCTTC. It translates to CSARSSSGSSYNEQFF. This chain connects TRBV20-1 to TRBJ2-1, with 10 bases matching TRBD2. The J segment lost 0 bases and the V segment lost 3 bases, leaving 5 bases of the junction unmatched. The germline gives CDR1 DFQATT, CDR2 SNEGSKA (reference sequence). The CDR3 spans 16 residues.

The chain uses TRBV6-2 or TRBV6-3 and TRBJ2-7; either TRBD1 or TRBD2 may fit D (5 bases each). V was cut by 0 bases and J by 2 bases, with 14 bases left in between. The CDR3 contains 16 residues. From germline, CDR1 is MNHEY and CDR2 SVGEGT. CDR3 sequence reads: CASSYSLKLGPYEQYF. CDR3 nucleotide sequence: TGTGCCAGCAGTTACTCGCTGAAACTGGGACCCTACGAGCAGTACTTC.

This clonotype was detected only a few times. Here the CDR3 reads CSAGGAGRYPSYEQYF. The CDR3 nucleotides read TGCAGTGCTGGGGGGGCGGGACGGTACCCTTCCTACGAGCAGTACTTC. The V gene is TRBV20-1, the J gene TRBJ2-7, with D maybe TRBD2 (7 bases). Germline V lookup: CDR1 DFQATT, CDR2 SNEGSKA (reference sequence). The CDR3 consists of 16 residues. V lost 5 bases to trimming and J lost 1 base, with 21 bases between them.

This clonotype was picked up many times. The chain couples TRBV12-5 to TRBJ2-7; 7 bases map to TRBD2. The CDR3 is 15 residues long. Germline CDR1 LGHNT, CDR2 FRNRAP. V was clipped by 1 base and J by 5 bases; unmatched bases: 8. The CDR3 is CASGLGTSRGHEQYF. CDR3 sequence (DNA): TGTGCTAGTGGTTTGGGGACTAGTCGGGGCCACGAGCAGTACTTC. Supplemented by reference TRBV12-5 and TRBJ2-7, the full variable domain reads DARVTQTPRHKVTEMGQEVTMRCQPILGHNTVFWYRQTMMQGLELLAYFRNRAPLDDSGMPKDRFSAEMPDATLATLKIQPSEPRDSAVYFCASGLGTSRGHEQYFGPGTRLTVT.